The 10 T cell receptor beta chains in this list originate from one sample, sequenced in a study of CD8+ T cells in alopecia areata (dated by TCRdb to 2017 to 2018). Library generation was performed with the immunoSEQ multiplex PCR assay. For TCR sequencing, RNA was extracted from every sample and reverse transcribed into cDNA to serve as template. The table comes from immuneACCESS by way of TCRdb, which keeps in-frame sequences with V and J called. Part of the clones is missing from these tables; in studies checked, under half for an unresolved V gene and the rest for unknown reasons. This sample comprises around 60,000 clones, 44% of them detected only once. The ten top clones hold roughly half of the sample. Material for sequencing was NKG2D-low CD8+ T cells sorted from blood. This specimen's cell subset or site label, interpreted: sorted CD8+ NKG2D-low blood T cells. The receptor source for this set is a human donor with alopecia areata.

This clone has only a few counts. CDR3 in DNA: TGCGCCAGCAGTGGGGAGGCTAGCGGATTGAATGAGCAGTTCTTC. This sequence encodes CASSGEASGLNEQFF. This chain joins TRBV5-1 and TRBJ2-1; TRBD2 matches at 7 bases. The trim removed 5 bases at V and 7 bases at J, leaving 12 bases unmatched. This CDR3 region has 15 residues. Germline-derived CDR1 and CDR2 are SGHRS and YFSETQ.

This rearrangement joins TRBV5-1 to TRBJ2-7, with D unresolved. Looked up from germline, CDR1 is SGHRS and CDR2 is YFSETQ. Trimming removed 3 bases at V and 3 bases at J, with 4 bases between. The CDR3 covers 11 residues. The CDR3 DNA sequence: TGCGCCAGCAGCTACAACTACGAGCAGTACTTC. Its protein product is CASSYNYEQYF. The full variable domain, rest sourced from reference TRBV5-1 and TRBJ2-7, is KAGVTQTPRYLIKTRGQQVTLSCSPISGHRSVSWYQQTPGQGLQFLFEYFSETQRNKGNFPGRFSGRQFSNSRSEMNVSTLELGDSALYLCASSYNYEQYFGPGTRLTVT.

This clone was observed a handful of times. This rearrangement joins TRBV10-3 to TRBJ2-7, with D unclear. Per germline, CDR1 ENHRY and CDR2 SYGVKD. This CDR3 has 12 residues. V shed 3 bases and J shed 5 bases, with 8 bases lying between them. The CDR3 loop reads CAISEIGDEQYF. CDR3 nucleotides: TGTGCCATCAGTGAAATTGGCGACGAGCAGTACTTC.

J is TRBJ2-7 and V is TRBV29-1, with 9 bases identical to TRBD2. There are 14 residues in the CDR3. Unmatched junction bases numbered 9, after V lost 6 bases and J lost 3 bases. Germline V gene sequence: CDR1 SQVTM, CDR2 ANQGSEA. The CDR3 here is CSVESGGNDYEQYF. The CDR3 coding sequence is TGCAGCGTAGAGAGCGGGGGGAACGACTACGAGCAGTACTTC.

DNA of the CDR3: TGTGCCAGCAGCGATGGTCTTGAGCAGTACTTC. Amino acids: CASSDGLEQYF. This chain uses TRBV27 with TRBJ2-7; D is unresolved. Per the germline V gene, CDR1 is MNHEY and CDR2 is SMNVEV (reference sequence). The CDR3 has 11 amino acids. V was trimmed by 6 bases and J by 7 bases, leaving 10 bases between them.

The chain combines TRBV5-4 with TRBJ2-2, with unresolved D. Trimming pared 2 bases from V and 0 bases from J, leaving 8 bases between. This CDR3 contains 15 residues. Germline CDR1 SGHNT, CDR2 YYREEE (reference sequence). The CDR3 region has the DNA TGTGCCAGCAGCTTCGGGTCAGCGAACACCGGGGAGCTGTTTTTT. Encoded protein: CASSFGSANTGELFF.

V is TRBV7-8 and J is TRBJ2-2, with D possibly being TRBD2 (6 bases). Germline V lookup: CDR1 SGHVS, CDR2 FQNEAQ. There are 14 residues in the CDR3. V was shortened by 6 bases and J by 3 bases, with 11 bases between the two germline ends. CDR3 in DNA: TGTGCCAGCAGGGGGGGTCCCGACACCGGGGAGCTGTTTTTT. It encodes CASRGGPDTGELFF.

V is TRBV30 and J is TRBJ2-7, with D unresolved. The germline CDR1 and CDR2 sequences are GTSNPN and SVGIG (reference sequence). The CDR3 length is 13 residues. V lost 0 bases and J 0 bases, leaving 6 bases between the germline ends. DNA of the CDR3: TGTGCCTGGAGTGTCGGAAACTCCTACGAGCAGTACTTC. It codes for CAWSVGNSYEQYF.

This rearrangement joins TRBV19 to TRBJ2-7; TRBD1 agrees at 10 bases. V was clipped by 9 bases and J by 3 bases; unmatched bases: 8. Germline V gene data show CDR1 as LNHDA and CDR2 as SQIVND (reference sequence). The CDR3 runs to 14 residues. CDR3 region: CASGLTGGGYEQYF. CDR3 nucleotide sequence: TGTGCCAGCGGCCTGACAGGGGGCGGCTACGAGCAGTACTTC. Filled out from reference TRBV19 and TRBJ2-7, the complete variable domain reads DGGITQSPKYLFRKEGQNVTLSCEQNLNHDAMYWYRQDPGQGLRLIYYSQIVNDFQKGDIAEGYSVSREKKESFPLTVTSAQKNPTAFYLCASGLTGGGYEQYFGPGTRLTVT.

This chain connects TRBV29-1 to TRBJ1-2; D possibly corresponds to TRBD1 (5 bases). The CDR3 runs 13 residues. The V and J ends lost 3 bases and 2 bases respectively, with 10 bases between them. CDR1 and CDR2 from the germline V gene are SQVTM and ANQGSEA. The CDR3 DNA reads as TGCAGCGTTGAGGCCAGGGAAAACTATGGCTACACCTTC. It encodes CSVEARENYGYTF.